This TCR beta chain was documented in a study of cytomegalovirus exposure and HLA in healthy donors. In the PCR, 60 Vbeta and 13 Jbeta primers were used. Clones were read by immunoSEQ multiplex PCR, and TCRdb kept only the in-frame ones, dropping some. In the table there are about 140,000 clones, 82% of which are singletons. The CDR3 extends over 13 amino acids. Between the trimmed V and J ends, which lost 3 bases and 2 bases, there was a span of 5 bases. Germline CDR1 is ENHRY and CDR2 is SYGVKD. The specimen was PBMCs. The rearrangement links TRBV10-3 to TRBJ1-5; tentatively, D is TRBD1 (5 bases). This TCR came from a woman between 35 and 50 years old in good health and CMV-seronegative. CDR3 region: CAISDRGNQPQHF. As DNA, the CDR3 is TGTGCCATCAGTGACAGGGGCAATCAGCCCCAGCATTTT.